This T cell receptor beta chain was observed in a study of T cells in Graves' hyperthyroidism and ophthalmopathy. Study-level background: At initial diagnosis, before any treatment had begun, peripheral blood was obtained.

Using RNA transcripts as the source, TCR beta CDR3 regions were amplified. The HTBI primer set served for first-round RT-PCR of the TCR CDR3. From the multiplex PCR reads, TCRdb called clonotypes with MiXCR, one entry per CDR3 protein. The sample lists roughly 840,000 distinct CDR3 sequences; more than 30% were seen once. Study observations and caveats: Through a model of 13 V-J features, ophthalmopathy was separated from stable hyperthyroidism. Ophthalmopathy, as predicted by the model, came a median around 7 months after the prediction.

This clonotype was seen only a few times. As yet, its antigen is unknown. V gave up 6 bases and J gave up 0 bases, with 18 bases separating them. The germline gives CDR1 DFQATT, CDR2 SNEGSKA (reference sequence). The CDR3 consists of 15 residues. Sequencing was performed on blood. The clonotype comes from a man aged 18 to 35 with Graves' hyperthyroidism. V gene TRBV20-1 combines with J gene TRBJ2-7, with D unclear. This CDR3 is CSAVDFPLSSYEQYF. The CDR3 nucleotides are TGCAGTGCCGTCGACTTTCCCCTAAGCTCCTACGAGCAGTACTTC.